This is a list of T cell receptor beta chains from one sample in a study of response to subunit inactivated influenza vaccine. TCRdb analysed the RT-PCR reads with MiXCR anew, one entry per CDR3 protein. The table records a few hundred thousand distinct CDR3 sequences, roughly 22% of them present only once. The sample here was PBMCs from blood, taken about 20 months after vaccination. Receptor source: a man aged 50 to 69 who received an inactivated influenza vaccine. The CDR3 runs from the conserved cysteine through the conserved F or W. A D gene is named only where the DNA matches it firmly. A row's size may be missing; if present it is once, few, many or a size class.

length	size	V	J	D	DNA	CDR3
15	once	TRBV5-5	TRBJ2-4	.	TGTGCCAGCAGCTTTGGGCAGTTAGCCAAAAACATTCAGTACTTC	CASSFGQLAKNIQYF
14	many	TRBV6-1	TRBJ1-1	.	TGTGCCAGCAGCCAAGACCCCGGTCGGACTGAAGCTTTCTTT	CASSQDPGRTEAFF
13	.	TRBV12-3/TRBV12-4	TRBJ1-1	.	TGTGCCAGCAGCGTAGGTGCCCACACTGAAGCTTTCTTT	CASSVGAHTEAFF
15	few	TRBV15	TRBJ1-4	.	TGTGCCACCAGCCGTCAGGTGGGGCCGGGTGAAAAACTGTTTTTT	CATSRQVGPGEKLFF
17	.	TRBV19	TRBJ2-3	.	TGTGCCAGTAGGACCACCACCTACACGACTAGCACAGATACGCAGTATTTT	CASRTTTYTTSTDTQYF
15	few	TRBV6-1	TRBJ1-5	TRBD1	TGTGCCAGCTGCCAAGGGACAGCGATCAATCAGCCCCAGCATTTT	CASCQGTAINQPQHF
14	many	TRBV3-1	TRBJ1-1	.	TGTGCCAGCAGCCAAGCTCACACGAACACTGAAGCTTTCTTT	CASSQAHTNTEAFF
15	.	TRBV29-1	TRBJ2-7	TRBD1	TGCAGCGTTGAAGAGGACAGGGGGCGCTTGGACGGGCAGTACTTC	CSVEEDRGRLDGQYF
12	.	TRBV7-9	TRBJ1-5	.	TGTGCCAGCAGCTTAGATTATCAGCCCCAGCATTTT	CASSLDYQPQHF
14	few	TRBV28	TRBJ1-1	.	TGTGCCAGCATCTCCGGTGGGGGTTGGACTGAAGCTTTCTTT	CASISGGGWTEAFF
17	.	TRBV5-1	TRBJ2-7	TRBD2	TGCGCCAGCAGCTTGACGTTTAGCGGGCTCAACTCCTACGAGCAGTACTTC	CASSLTFSGLNSYEQYF
16	.	TRBV4-3	TRBJ2-7	TRBD2	TGCGCCAGCAGCCAATACCGTACAGCGGGAATCTACGAGCAGTACTTC	CASSQYRTAGIYEQYF
12	.	TRBV5-4	TRBJ1-2	.	TGTGCCAGCACCAAGGGTAGGAGCGGCTACACCTTC	CASTKGRSGYTF
14	.	TRBV12-3/TRBV12-4	TRBJ1-1	.	TGTGTCAGCAGTTTTGTAGGAAGGAACACTGAAGCTTTCTTT	CVSSFVGRNTEAFF
18	many	TRBV19	TRBJ1-1	.	TGTGCCAGTAGTATAGCTGGAAATCGCGCCTCCGGTAACACTGAAGCTTTCTTT	CASSIAGNRASGNTEAFF
14	.	TRBV29-1	TRBJ1-1	TRBD1	TGCAGCGTCCGTCAGACAGGGGGCCGGACTGAAGCTTTCTTT	CSVRQTGGRTEAFF
16	.	TRBV7-2	TRBJ2-3	TRBD2	TGTGCCAGCACCTTTGGAGGACTAGCGGGCACAGATACGCAGTATTTT	CASTFGGLAGTDTQYF
21	few	TRBV6-2/TRBV6-3	TRBJ1-2	.	TGTGCCAGCAGTTCTCTCAGAAGGTCGGGTTTATTGCTAACACAGACGAATGGCTACACCTTC	CASSSLRRSGLLLTQTNGYTF
16	few	TRBV30	TRBJ2-2	.	TGTGCCTGGAGTGTACTGGGTAGCGGAGGCACCGGGGAGCTGTTTTTT	CAWSVLGSGGTGELFF
18	.	TRBV15	TRBJ2-1	TRBD2	TGTGCCACCAGCAGGGGACTAGCGGGGCGTTCAAGGTACAATGAGCAGTTCTTC	CATSRGLAGRSRYNEQFF
14	many	TRBV12-3/TRBV12-4	TRBJ1-2	.	TGTGCCAGCAGCCCAGGTGGGGCGGACTATGGCTACACCTTC	CASSPGGADYGYTF
12	many	TRBV12-3/TRBV12-4	TRBJ1-2	.	TGTGCCAGCACTATCGGGGACTGGGGCTACACCTTC	CASTIGDWGYTF
14	few	TRBV7-9	TRBJ2-7	TRBD1	TGTGCCAGCAGCCCCCGGGACAGATCCTACGAGCAGTACTTC	CASSPRDRSYEQYF
16	.	TRBV4-1	TRBJ2-1	.	TGCGCCAGCAGCCAAGACGAGGGGGTCGTAGTCTATGAGCAGTTCTTC	CASSQDEGVVVYEQFF
13	.	TRBV4-1	TRBJ1-5	.	TGCGCCAGCAGCCAGAGGGAAACCGAGCCCCAGCATTTT	CASSQRETEPQHF
16	.	TRBV6-1	TRBJ2-2	.	TGTGCCAGCAGCACGACAGGGGAGGGGAACACCGGGGAGCTGTTTTTT	CASSTTGEGNTGELFF
13	.	TRBV29-1	TRBJ2-5	TRBD1	TGCAGCGTCCGAGGACAGGGGATGGAGACCCAGTACTTC	CSVRGQGMETQYF
15	.	TRBV7-8	TRBJ2-7	.	TGTGCCAGCAGCTTAGCGGGGGGAGTAAGGTACGAGCAGTACTTC	CASSLAGGVRYEQYF
13	.	TRBV18	TRBJ2-7	.	TGTGCCGGAGGGGCCGCCCCGGGATACGAGCAGTACTTC	CAGGAAPGYEQYF
16	.	TRBV25-1	TRBJ1-2	TRBD1	TGTGCCAGCAGTGTGGTGGACAGGGGCTCTTCCTATGGCTACACCTTC	CASSVVDRGSSYGYTF
14	many	TRBV4-2	TRBJ2-2	.	TGTGCCAGCAGCCAAGGTGGGACCCCCGGGGAGCTGTTTTTT	CASSQGGTPGELFF
15	.	TRBV4-1	TRBJ1-1	.	TGCGCCAGCAGCCCCCCAATGCGGGGTCGGACTGAAGCTTTCTTT	CASSPPMRGRTEAFF
16	few	TRBV11-3	TRBJ1-2	.	TGTGCCAGCAGCTTAGTGGTCACAAAGGCTAACTATGGCTACACCTTC	CASSLVVTKANYGYTF
15	.	TRBV24-1	TRBJ2-1	.	TGTGCCACCAGTGATTTGCGAGGGGTTCACAATGAGCAGTTCTTC	CATSDLRGVHNEQFF
14	.	TRBV27	TRBJ1-1	.	TGTGCCAGCAGTTTACAGGGGAGATACACTGCAGCTTTCTTT	CASSLQGRYTAAFF
15	.	TRBV20-1	TRBJ1-1	TRBD1	TGCAGTGCTAGGGGCCTTAGACAGGGAAGCACTGAAGCTTTCTTT	CSARGLRQGSTEAFF
16	.	TRBV9	TRBJ1-4	.	TGTGCCAGCAGCCTCCCCGGCGGGCAGGAGAATGAAAAACTGTTTTTT	CASSLPGGQENEKLFF
15	many	TRBV7-8	TRBJ1-6	.	TGTGCCAGCAGCTTAGGGGCAGGGTCGAATTCACCCCTCCACTTT	CASSLGAGSNSPLHF
17	.	TRBV21-1	TRBJ2-5	.	TGTGCCAGCAGCAAAGATGCTAGCGGGGATTCGGGGGAGACCCAGTACTTC	CASSKDASGDSGETQYF
15	.	TRBV6-5	TRBJ1-2	TRBD1	TGTGCCAGCAATTTAGGACAGGGAGTAGTAGGTGGCTACACCTTC	CASNLGQGVVGGYTF
13	many	TRBV29-1	TRBJ1-1	TRBD1	TGCAGCGTGTCCGGGACAGGGAGGACTGAAGCTTTCTTT	CSVSGTGRTEAFF
11	many	TRBV5-1	TRBJ1-2	TRBD1	TGCGCCAGCAGCACGGGACAGGGCTACACCTTC	CASSTGQGYTF
14	.	TRBV7-2	TRBJ1-1	.	TGTGCCAGCAGACTAAGAACCATGAACACTGAAGCTTTCTTT	CASRLRTMNTEAFF
15	.	TRBV4-2	TRBJ2-7	TRBD2	TGTGCCAGCAGCCAGATTAGCGGGAGGCCCTACGAGCAGTACTTC	CASSQISGRPYEQYF
15	.	TRBV20-1	TRBJ2-1	.	TGCAGTGCTAGGGATCTCGACCCCCCGTACAATGAGCAGTTCTTC	CSARDLDPPYNEQFF
13	many	TRBV5-1	TRBJ1-1	.	TGCGCCAGCAGCCGCACAGGAACCGGAGTAGCTTTCTTT	CASSRTGTGVAFF